This T cell receptor (beta chain) was profiled in a study of cytomegalovirus exposure and HLA in healthy donors (TCRdb year 2017). For the wider study: In an earlier analysis of fewer than 750 of the donors, around 290 Gb of sequence data and 90 million to 120 million unique TCR beta sequences from 150 million to 200 million T cells were reported. An early release that covered fewer than 750 HLA-typed donors contained about 290 gigabases of sequencing data and 75 million to 100 million unique TCR sequences. Among the roughly 410 genotyped donors, under 90% belonged to the genetic ancestry cluster associated with self-reported Caucasian donors. The study aimed to test whether signatures of past pathogen exposure could be identified by cataloging public T cell receptors. The T cell repertoires of under 700 subjects were profiled by immunosequencing and related to cytomegalovirus serostatus. In addition to the first cohort of about 650 subjects, a separate validation cohort of approximately 130 different subjects was used. To predict cytomegalovirus infection status, the study brought together high-throughput TCR immunosequencing, statistical association of individual TCRs with disease status, and machine learning. A later analysis re-analyzed previously published TCR beta repertoires from 550 to 700 donors and added high-resolution HLA genotyping to study TCR occurrence patterns. Rather than using new phenotypic data, the later analysis identified candidate immune exposures from TCR beta sequences and from how often those sequences occurred across donors. An earlier analysis of some 500 of the donors applied high-throughput TCR beta sequencing to assess whether each TCR beta V gene segment acted as functional or pseudogenic. Donor age, sex, ethnicity and CMV serostatus were compiled alongside the repertoire data. In a later genetic analysis, genome-wide SNP genotypes for about three fifths of the roughly 670 donors were used, and that subset was treated as a discovery cohort. Every repertoire in the discovery cohort had been generated on one and the same sequencing platform. Both class I and class II loci were covered by HLA typing, at four-digit resolution. Typing coverage varied by locus: roughly 629-630 donors for A, B, C, DRB1 and DQB1; approximately 560 for DQA1; over 600 for DPA1; roughly 450 for DPB1. Because of strong linkage in the cohort, roughly 5 DR-DQ haplotypes were treated as single units for association and clustering. Among some 400 genotyped donors of the cohort, an average of about 220,000 unique TCR beta nucleotide sequences was sequenced per donor, of which approximately 18% were non-productive.

CDR3 length: 14 amino acids, cysteine to phenylalanine. Of the read, only the CDR3 DNA is kept; its 42 bases are in frame from base 1. The CDR1 and CDR2 encoded by the germline V gene are SGHDN and FVKESK. V is shortened by 4 bases, J by 5 bases, and the region joining them spans 12 bases. Turning to this clone: Its antigen remains unidentified.

The cohort was made up of several hundred healthy bone marrow donors. Cohort members were all nominally healthy when sampled, although unrecorded immune exposures were likely present. The donor was CMV seronegative and belonged to the group of more than 300 seronegative cohort members. A peripheral blood sample was collected from each donor, and TCR beta sequencing was performed on peripheral blood mononuclear cells. The Qiagen DNeasy Blood Extraction Kit was used to extract genomic DNA from the blood cell samples. Libraries were prepared through the immunoSEQ multiplex PCR assay. The multiplex PCR relied on a mix of 60 forward primers for TCR Vbeta segments and 13 reverse primers for TCR Jbeta segments. Amplification of the CDR3 region of rearranged TCR beta genes was performed with a multiplex PCR assay on genomic DNA. On the Illumina HiSeq System, the amplified TCR beta libraries were sequenced as 87-base-pair reads. Under the source paper's analysis protocol: A later analysis tallied some 79 million unique TCR beta chains across the 660 or so repertoires, and about 10 million of those chains were shared by two or more donors. A nearest-neighbor algorithm error-corrected the raw reads and collapsed the reads into unique sequences, merging closely related sequences to remove PCR and sequencing errors. To assign V, D and J gene segments, CDR3 sequences were aligned to IMGT reference sequences. For a sequence to be retained, a match of at least six nucleotides to both a V gene segment and a J gene segment was required. Rearrangements were classified as productive when the CDR3 lacked stop codons and remained in frame with V and J, and all other rearrangements were classified as non-productive. Following IMGT convention, CDR3 was defined as the stretch from the second conserved V-encoded cysteine up to the conserved J-encoded phenylalanine. The earlier analysis of roughly 590 of the donors excluded any sequence lacking an unambiguous match to a single V gene segment. In an earlier analysis of around 600 of the donors, V segments were called functional above 56.7% productive rearrangements and were called segregating when the between-donor standard deviation exceeded 5%. A statistical classification framework was built for diagnosing cytomegalovirus status from the catalog of TCR beta chain sequences. A later analysis assigned V and J genes by comparing TCR nucleotide sequences with IMGT/GENE-DB human TR gene sequences. A later analysis assigned CDR3 sequences and most-parsimonious VDJ recombination scenarios with the TCRdist pipeline. In a later analysis, every TCR beta chain was defined by the combination of its CDR3 amino acid sequence and its V-gene family, and reads without a unique V-gene family were dropped. A later analysis removed 500 to 650 highly shared, low-generation-probability nucleotide sequences to deal with suspected cross-contamination and a sequencing artifact. In a later analysis, a clonal expansion index for each public chain was calculated from normalized within-repertoire ranks of inferred template counts. In a later analysis, generation probabilities were computed with a VDJ recombination model fitted to out-of-frame rearrangements, and the resulting probabilities were checked against IGoR. A later analysis scored TCR-TCR, TCR-HLA and TCR-CMV co-occurrence with hypergeometric tests, applying a repertoire-size bias correction to TCR pairs. A later analysis estimated false discovery rates by permuting HLA or CMV assignments 20 times. In a later analysis, co-occurring TCRs were grouped with DBSCAN, and TCRdist sequence similarity was added when clustering was performed within HLA-allele-positive subsets. For co-occurrence clustering, repertoires with fewer than 30,000 or more than 120,000 public chains were excluded, along with several repertoires with anomalous nucleotide sharing. Here the immuneACCESS table is served through TCRdb, limited to in-frame sequences with V and J called. Missing clones are a known gap in these copies; in checked studies unresolved V genes cover under half, and the rest lacks a known reason. The DNA gave D and trimming, while V, J and clone size come from that table. The sample's table covers approximately 100,000 clones. The top ten hold around 0.6% of the sample.

What the work shows at the level of the full study, not this receptor alone: Specific HLA alleles were associated with around 18,000 TCR beta sequences at a false discovery rate of 0.05 in a later analysis. The authors suggested that the approach could potentially be generalized to other disease states and immunological phenotypes. A total of 150 to 200 TCR beta chains were listed by the study as associated with cytomegalovirus. The only immune exposure information available for the cohort was CMV serostatus. Linkage disequilibrium might explain the correlated functional status among segregating V segments, but an unknown experimental factor could not be ruled out. This cohort had only TCR beta chains sequenced, and the lack of alpha or paired-chain data limited which features could be detected. Because some donors lacked HLA typing at each locus, the association tests relied only on the typed subset. An earlier analysis of approximately 600 of the donors showed that most TCR beta V segments appeared in productive rearrangements either about 87% or about 30% of the time, which broadly matched IMGT annotations. Because counts were too low, roughly 18 rarely observed V segments, including chromosome 9 orphons, were left out of the earlier analysis of 587 of the donors. A cluster of highly shared sequence variants was judged likely to represent a technical artifact of the sequencing pipeline. V-gene and J-gene trimming of TCR beta chains was associated with a missense DCLRE1C variant in a later genetic analysis, and the association was replicated in an independent cohort. Because the 87-base-pair reads could not distinguish some IMGT-functional V segments, including TRBV6-2 and TRBV6-3, those segments were excluded. A later analysis reported that several top co-occurrence clusters appeared linked to parvovirus B19, influenza, CMV and Epstein-Barr virus. Compared with equally common non-associated chains, HLA-associated TCR beta chains in a later analysis were more clonally expanded and had lower generation probabilities. Compared with the approximately 670-donor mean, donors in an Asian-associated ancestry cluster had fewer N-insertions in productive TCRs, according to a later genetic analysis. Presence/absence analyses assumed roughly uniform sequencing depth across donors, an assumption that may not hold. A few of the identified cytomegalovirus-associated TCR beta chains were confirmed in vitro to be specific for cytomegalovirus antigens. When HLA alleles, especially DR and DQ, strongly co-occurred, TCR associations were difficult to assign to individual alleles. In a later analysis, most CMV-associated TCR beta chains were found to appear HLA-restricted, with HLA associations seemingly driven largely by CMV exposure. Most TCR sequences were observed very rarely across donors, whereas some public TCRs were present in many individuals. A later analysis found that TCR association rates varied across HLA loci, with DRB1 alleles showing the most associated TCRs and HLA-C alleles the fewest. A further reported finding was that TCR beta sequences accurately predicted the HLA-A and HLA-B alleles for most subjects in the first cohort. The classifier was reported to diagnose cytomegalovirus status with high specificity and sensitivity in both the original and validation cohorts.

The rearrangement combines TRBV14 with TRBJ2-1; a tentative D match to TRBD1 spans 6 bases. This sequence was found in a man in his fifties or sixties in good health and CMV-seronegative. Sequencing was carried out using PBMCs. The sequenced DNA is TGTGCCAGCAGCCCAGGGGTTTTGAACAATGAGCAGTTCTTC. The encoded protein is CASSPGVLNNEQFF.